This T cell receptor (beta chain) was captured by sequencing in a study of blood T cells in healthy people across ages. General study results and limits: CMV status of donors was unknown, possibly confounding expanded clonotype changes.

Together with a sample-barcoded 5' primer, a J-beta primer mix was included in a second PCR lasting roughly 6 to 12 cycles. TCRdb fed the 5' RACE reads into MiXCR, producing one record per CDR3 protein. The data show some 1.5 million distinct CDR3 sequences, 25% to 30% seen once. Concerning this clonotype itself: Its specificity is unknown.

The clonotype comes from a woman aged 30 to 39 in good health. The sample consisted of blood.

CDR3 DNA sequence: TGTGCCAGCAGTCGCCCCAAGATACTAAGCTACGAGCAGTACTTC. Translation gives CASSRPKILSYEQYF. The J gene is TRBJ2-4, the V gene TRBV27; no firm D call. The end of the DNA is better explained by TRBJ2-7, so the J call may be wrong. The CDR3 spans 15 residues. Germline V gene lookup returns CDR1 MNHEY and CDR2 SMNVEV (reference sequence).